The clone carrying this TCR beta chain has a count of ten or more. Authors' methods: Counts of nucleated cells, estimated from reference gene primer amplification, were obtained. Clones were read by immunoSEQ multiplex PCR, and TCRdb kept only the in-frame ones, dropping some. V and J calls and clone size are those listed in that table; D and trimming were worked out from the DNA. In the table there are about 140,000 clones, 85% to 90% of which are singletons. The germline V gene encodes CDR1 SNHLY and CDR2 FYNNEI. The V and J ends lost 8 bases and 4 bases, in that order; junction bases with no gene match: 16. The CDR3 sequence is 16 residues long. This sample is drawn from a study of blood T cell repertoires in COVID-19. Across the whole study: Italy, Spain and the United States were the sources of the convalescent and acute COVID-19 samples. The analysed material was cDNA or gDNA that came from T cells, B-cell-depleted T cells, or PBMCs.

The chain links TRBV2 to TRBJ1-2, with 7 positions matching TRBD1. Sequencing was performed on peripheral blood. This clonotype originated in a woman aged 55-69 years with acute or convalescent COVID-19. CDR3 residues: CASQPPPSGQSYGYTF. DNA for the CDR3: TGTGCCAGCCAGCCCCCGCCCTCGGGACAGTCCTATGGCTACACCTTC.